This is a list of T cell receptor beta chains from one sample in a study of human T cells and chemical hapten exposure. TCRdb reprocessed the RACE reads via MiXCR and lists one record per CDR3 protein. This table holds 85,000 to 100,000 distinct CDR3 sequences, 25% to 30% found once. This material consisted of whole blood, taken in connection with sensitization to the hapten diphenylcyclopropenone (DPC). The receptor source for this set is a middle-aged man with alopecia areata. Some clones in this sample may be carry-over from other donors' samples. The CDR3 runs from the conserved cysteine through the conserved F or W. The D gene is left open where the match is weak. Some rows have no size entry. The others give once, few or many, or a class for an expanded clone.

v_call	j_call	d_call	clone_size	cdr3_nt	cdr3_aa
TRBV20-1	TRBJ2-7	NA	NA	TGCAGTGCTAGGTTAGGGGGATCCACTATGGACGAGCAGTACTTC	CSARLGGSTMDEQYF
TRBV2	TRBJ1-1	NA	few	TGTGCCAGCAGTGTCCTCCCGAACACTGAAGCTTTCTTT	CASSVLPNTEAFF
TRBV6-5	TRBJ2-1	NA	few	TGTGCCAGCAGGCGGGCAGACTACAATGAGCAGTTCTTC	CASRRADYNEQFF
TRBV20-1	TRBJ1-3	NA	NA	TGCAGTGCTAGCCCCCGGCAGGGCAGAAACACCATATATTTT	CSASPRQGRNTIYF
TRBV27	TRBJ2-7	NA	NA	TGTGCCAGCAGCCACGGGGGTGACGAGCAGTACTTC	CASSHGGDEQYF
TRBV3-1	TRBJ2-1	TRBD2	NA	TGTGCCAGCAGCCAAGCGGGGCTAGCGGGAGGGAGCCATGAGCAGTTCTTC	CASSQAGLAGGSHEQFF
TRBV27	TRBJ2-7	NA	NA	TGTGCCAGCAGTTTACAGGGATTTGGGGAGCAGTACTTC	CASSLQGFGEQYF
TRBV12-3/TRBV12-4	TRBJ2-3	TRBD2	few	TGTGCCAGCAGCCGAGTGGGCACTAGCGGCATGGATACGCAGTATTTT	CASSRVGTSGMDTQYF
TRBV29-1	TRBJ1-1	NA	NA	TGCAGCGTTTCAAAGGCCTCACAGGGAGGGAACACTGAAGCTTTCTTT	CSVSKASQGGNTEAFF
TRBV6-5	TRBJ2-2	NA	NA	TGTGCCAGCAGTTACGGAGCAGGGACGAACACCGGGGAGCTGTTTTTT	CASSYGAGTNTGELFF
TRBV12-3/TRBV12-4	TRBJ2-7	TRBD2	few	TGTGCCAGCAGCCCTAGCGGGAGCAGGTACGAGCAGTACTTC	CASSPSGSRYEQYF
TRBV7-8	TRBJ1-4	NA	NA	TGTGCCAGCAGCTTAGGGCTGTTCGGAGGGAGGTCTTCTAATGAAAAACTGTTTTTT	CASSLGLFGGRSSNEKLFF
TRBV5-1	TRBJ2-5	TRBD1	NA	TGCGCCAGCAGCGCGACAGGGGGCCAAGAGACCCAGTACTTC	CASSATGGQETQYF
TRBV12-3/TRBV12-4	TRBJ2-7	NA	few	TGTGCCAGCAGTCTCCCCGGGACCAACGAGCAGTACTTC	CASSLPGTNEQYF
TRBV12-3/TRBV12-4	TRBJ2-7	TRBD2	few	TGTGCCAGCAGCATAGCGGGAGGCACCTACGAGCAGTACTTC	CASSIAGGTYEQYF
TRBV25-1	TRBJ2-2	TRBD2	NA	TGTGCCAGCAGTGGATGGACTAGCGAGTACCCCGGGGAGCTGTTTTTT	CASSGWTSEYPGELFF
TRBV12-3/TRBV12-4	TRBJ2-5	NA	NA	TGTGCCAGCAGTTTTCACAGCGTACAAGAGACCCAGTACTTC	CASSFHSVQETQYF
TRBV20-1	TRBJ2-7	NA	NA	TGCAGTGCTAGAAAGGGACGTTTTGAGCAGTACTTC	CSARKGRFEQYF
TRBV5-6	TRBJ2-7	NA	few	TGTGCCAGCAGCTTGGTGGTCGAGGGGGTCGTGCAGTACTTC	CASSLVVEGVVQYF
TRBV28	TRBJ2-7	TRBD1	few	TGTGCCAGCAGAAAGGGACAGGGTTCCTACGAGCAGTACTTC	CASRKGQGSYEQYF
TRBV5-1	TRBJ2-5	TRBD1	NA	TGCGCCAGCAGCCCCAACGGACAGGCAATAGAGACCCAGTACTTC	CASSPNGQAIETQYF
TRBV20-1	TRBJ2-1	NA	NA	TGCAGTGCTAGGGAGAGTTTGAGCCCTGAGCAGTTCTTC	CSARESLSPEQFF
TRBV13	TRBJ2-3	NA	NA	TGTGCCAGCATTCGCCCGGACGCATCCCGCACAGATACGCAGTATTTT	CASIRPDASRTDTQYF
TRBV9	TRBJ2-7	NA	NA	TGTGCCAGCAGCACCGACTCAGACTCCTACGAGCAGTACTTC	CASSTDSDSYEQYF
TRBV7-2	TRBJ1-5	NA	few	TGTGCCAGCAGCCCCTATCAGCGACAGCCCCAGCATTTT	CASSPYQRQPQHF
TRBV4-2	TRBJ1-2	NA	many	TGTGCCAGCAGCCAAGCGACAGTCCACACCTTC	CASSQATVHTF
TRBV6-6	TRBJ2-3	NA	NA	TGTGCCACCGTTGGGCTAGAGGCAGATACGCAGTATTTT	CATVGLEADTQYF